A single sample is the source of the 18 T cell receptor beta chains below, sequenced in a study of blood T cells in healthy people across ages. Alongside a J-beta primer mix, a sample-barcoded 5' primer served in a second PCR lasting about 7 to 12 cycles. TCRdb reanalysed the 5' RACE reads using MiXCR and keeps one entry per CDR3 protein. The sample carries hundreds of thousands of distinct CDR3 sequences, 56% recorded once. Input material: blood. The receptors stem from a man in his forties or fifties in good health.

The CDR3 DNA is TGCGCCAGCAGCCAAAAACAGGGCGGGCGTGAAAAACTGTTTTTT. This codes for CASSQKQGGREKLFF. This chain connects TRBV4-1 to TRBJ1-4, with D maybe TRBD1 (6 bases). CDR3 length: 15 amino acids. From germline, CDR1 is MGHRA and CDR2 YSYEKL. V gave up 2 bases and J gave up 7 bases, with 14 bases separating them.

This clonotype came up a few times. CDR3: CASSFKGSGANVLTF. The CDR3, as DNA: TGTGCCAGCAGTTTTAAGGGCTCTGGGGCCAACGTCCTGACTTTC. The rearrangement uses TRBV12-3 or TRBV12-4 and TRBJ2-6; D uncertain. Trimming removed 3 bases from V and 0 bases from J, with 6 bases in between. The length of the CDR3 is 15 residues.

The chain couples TRBV7-2 to TRBJ2-1, with a tentative D call TRBD1 (8 bases). The CDR3 runs 15 residues. Between the trimmed V and J ends, which lost 0 bases and 7 bases, there was a span of 13 bases. CDR1 SGHTA and CDR2 FQGNSA come from the germline V gene. The CDR3 DNA reads TGTGCCAGCAGCTTAGCCAACAGGGGGGGGAATGAGCAGTTCTTC. Translating it yields CASSLANRGGNEQFF. Looking up the rest from reference TRBV7-2 and TRBJ2-1 gives the full variable domain: GAGVSQSPSNKVTEKGKDVELRCDPISGHTALYWYRQSLGQGLEFLIYFQGNSAPDKSGLPSDRFSAERTGGSVSTLTIQRTQQEDSAVYLCASSLANRGGNEQFFGPGTRLTVL.

In regard to this clonotype: One end of the junction does not line up with germline, which may come from a read error. The chain carries TRBV6-5 and TRBJ2-7; TRBD1 matches 10 bases. The germline gives CDR1 MNHEY, CDR2 SVGAGI. The CDR3 covers 15 residues. CDR3 coding DNA: TGTGCCGGCAGTTATCCGGGACAGGGGTCCTACGAGCAGTACTTC. Translating it yields CAGSYPGQGSYEQYF.

V usage is TRBV3-1 and J usage is TRBJ2-6, with a possible D match to TRBD1 (5 bases). The V end was cut by 7 bases, the J end by 4 bases, with 11 bases between. This CDR3 comprises 14 residues. Germline V gene sequence: CDR1 LGHDT, CDR2 YNNKEL (reference sequence). The CDR3 nucleotides read TGTGCCAGCACCGGTAGGGGAGGGGCCAACGTCCTGACTTTC. It codes for CASTGRGGANVLTF.

V gene TRBV15 combines with J gene TRBJ2-3; D gene unclear. CDR3 length: 15 amino acids. The V and J ends lost 0 bases and 5 bases respectively, with 12 bases between them. CDR1 and CDR2 from the germline V gene are LNHNV and YYDKDF (reference sequence). CDR3 coding DNA: TGTGCCACCAGCAGAGATCGGGTTTCAGGAGATACGCAGTATTTT. Residues: CATSRDRVSGDTQYF.

J is TRBJ2-4 and V is TRBV28; TRBD2 might be the D (7 bases). Germline lookup yields CDR1 MDHEN and CDR2 SYDVKM. V lost 6 bases, J lost 6 bases, and 15 bases lay in between. This CDR3 contains 14 residues. The CDR3 DNA sequence: TGTGCCAGCAGCCCGAGGGGGGAGGGAAACATTCAGTACTTC. Amino acids: CASSPRGEGNIQYF.

The CDR3 DNA sequence: TGTGCCAGCAGTGCTCTACGGGGGGCCCAGCATTTT. Translating it yields CASSALRGAQHF. The chain has TRBV12-3 or TRBV12-4 and TRBJ1-5; the D gene is possibly TRBD1 (5 bases). The CDR3 length is 12 residues. Trimming pared 5 bases from V and 11 bases from J, leaving 13 bases between.

This rearrangement joins TRBV5-1 to TRBJ2-3; D might be TRBD2 (6 bases). This CDR3 is 17 amino acids long. Germline V CDR1 and CDR2: SGHRS, YFSETQ. Trimming took off 4 bases at V and 1 base at J, with 19 bases between the two ends. CDR3 amino acids: CASSLSPPSGGTDTQYF. DNA for the CDR3: TGCGCCAGCAGCCTATCTCCCCCCTCGGGGGGCACAGATACGCAGTATTTT.

Regarding this clonotype: A read error may explain this, as a much larger clone is one base away. The chain couples TRBV7-6 to TRBJ2-7; 8 bases map to TRBD2. The CDR3 covers 15 residues. Germline trimming cut 4 bases from V and 4 bases from J; bases unmatched to any gene: 9. CDR1 and CDR2 from the germline V gene are SGHVS and FNYEAQ. Here the CDR3 reads CASSSVAGPGYEQYF. CDR3 DNA: TGTGCCAGCAGCTCTGTAGCGGGGCCTGGGTACGAGCAGTACTTC.

This clonotype occurred a few times. The rearrangement uses TRBV28 and TRBJ2-4; D remains ambiguous. CDR3 size: 12 residues. Germline V gene data show CDR1 as MDHEN and CDR2 as SYDVKM. The V end lost 8 bases, the J end lost 13 bases, and 18 bases lay between the germline ends. CDR3 region: CASGPLLVEQYF. CDR3 sequence (DNA): TGTGCCAGCGGGCCTCTATTAGTAGAGCAGTACTTC.

The genes are TRBV27 and TRBJ2-5; 9 nucleotides align to TRBD1. Germline loops: CDR1 MNHEY, CDR2 SMNVEV (reference sequence). The CDR3 totals 15 residues. Trimming took 5 bases from V and 1 from J; bases not matched to a gene: 5. This chain's CDR3 is CASSIGTGLQETQYF. In DNA, the CDR3 is TGTGCCAGCAGTATTGGGACAGGGCTCCAAGAGACCCAGTACTTC.

In this sample, this clonotype turned up a few times. The chain carries TRBV9 and TRBJ2-7; 7 nucleotides align to TRBD1. The CDR3 totals 18 residues. CDR1 is SGDLS, CDR2 YYNGEE, per germline. With 0 bases clipped from V and 6 bases from J, the junction kept 18 bases outside the gene matches. The CDR3 DNA reads TGTGCCAGCAGCGTAGGACTTCCAAACAGGGGTTTTGCCATCGAGCAGTACTTC. Protein product: CASSVGLPNRGFAIEQYF.

The chain has TRBV10-3 and TRBJ2-1; the D gene is possibly TRBD2 (6 bases). With 4 bases removed from V and 0 bases from J, the gap between germline ends came to 10 bases. Germline assignment: CDR1 ENHRY and CDR2 SYGVKD. This CDR3 has 15 residues. The CDR3 region has the DNA TGTGCCATCAGTGGCACGGAGGGCTCCTACAATGAGCAGTTCTTC. The encoded protein is CAISGTEGSYNEQFF.

About this clonotype: A read error may be the cause here, since a much bigger clone is one base away. V gene TRBV7-2 combines with J gene TRBJ2-7; D remains ambiguous. Germline V gene lookup returns CDR1 SGHTA and CDR2 FQGNSA. The CDR3 spans 12 residues. The CDR3 spells CASGLSTYEQYF. As DNA, the CDR3 is TGTGCCAGCGGCTTATCTACCTACGAGCAGTACTTC.

In its sample, this clonotype was seen a few times. The chain is built from TRBV28 and TRBJ2-3, with D possibly TRBD2 on 5 matching bases. Germline CDR1 reads MDHEN; CDR2 reads SYDVKM. Trimming pared 6 bases from V and 6 bases from J, leaving 25 bases between. The CDR3 loop spans 17 amino acids. The CDR3 reads CASRVLFGDPGRDTQYF. The CDR3 coding sequence is TGTGCCAGCAGAGTTCTTTTCGGGGATCCGGGTCGGGATACGCAGTATTTT.

The chain recombines TRBV6-6 with TRBJ1-1; D remains ambiguous. V was trimmed by 1 base and J by 0 bases, leaving 12 bases between them. CDR3 length: 16 amino acids. Germline-derived CDR1 and CDR2 are MNHNY and SVGAGI (reference sequence). Here the CDR3 reads CASSYFTPLLNTEAFF. The DNA for the CDR3 is TGTGCCAGCAGTTACTTCACCCCACTACTGAACACTGAAGCTTTCTTT.

This clonotype came up a few times. CDR3 protein: CSVAGYNEQFF. The CDR3 DNA sequence: TGCAGCGTAGCAGGTTACAATGAGCAGTTCTTC. J is TRBJ2-1 and V is TRBV29-1; D unclear. Germline V gene sequence: CDR1 SQVTM, CDR2 ANQGSEA. Trimming took 6 bases from V and 4 from J, leaving 7 bases between them. The CDR3 length is 11 residues.